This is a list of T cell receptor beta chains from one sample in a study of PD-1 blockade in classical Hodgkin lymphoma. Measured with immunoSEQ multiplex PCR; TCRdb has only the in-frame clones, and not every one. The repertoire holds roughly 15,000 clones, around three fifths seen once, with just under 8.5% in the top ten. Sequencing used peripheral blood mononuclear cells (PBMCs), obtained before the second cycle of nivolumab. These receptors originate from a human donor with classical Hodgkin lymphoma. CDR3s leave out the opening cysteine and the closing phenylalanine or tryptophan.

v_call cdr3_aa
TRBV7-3 ASSPSGTGAYEQY
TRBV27 ASSYSGTWDEQF
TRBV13 ASSLVGRAAQETQY
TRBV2 ASSERLRGWFTDTQY
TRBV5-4 ASRSLDRYT
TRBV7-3 ASSLVSGRASVQF
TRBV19 ASSMKPGAHPYEQY
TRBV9 ASSVLDGYYEQY
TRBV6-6 ASSLGQEVDTQY
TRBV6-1 ASSDWTSGRPEQF
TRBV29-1 SVEDPGGPSEAF
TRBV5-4 ASSLASGTGGAGELF
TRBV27 ASSQLAGATTDTQY
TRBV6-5 ASRRQVGDTEAF
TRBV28 ASSPLGEQY
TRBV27 ASNRLGGLYEQY
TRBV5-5 ASTPGQGASGANVLT
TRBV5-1 ASSIRPGTASSYEQY
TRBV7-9 ASSQGQQTYEQY
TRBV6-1 ASSLTSGRNEQF
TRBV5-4 ASSIGWTGDYEQY
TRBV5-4 ASSADRGYEQY
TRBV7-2 ASSLRAAAGLETQY
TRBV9 ASSGGTAFYNERF
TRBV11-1 ASSRQDREDYGYT
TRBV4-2 ASSHLTSGSYVKGFEQY
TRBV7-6 ASSLALGTSGPYEQY
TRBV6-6 ASSKTGGSTEAF
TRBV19 ASTSVRGTGSSGANVLT
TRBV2 ASRRLGTGSYNEQF
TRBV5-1 ASSERTNTGELF
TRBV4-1 ASSQDHIDRDGNEQF
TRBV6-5 ASSYSEGVGTEAF
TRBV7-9 ASSLGTGLATNEKLF
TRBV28 ASSLLAGSYEQY
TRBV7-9 ASSPADTDTQY